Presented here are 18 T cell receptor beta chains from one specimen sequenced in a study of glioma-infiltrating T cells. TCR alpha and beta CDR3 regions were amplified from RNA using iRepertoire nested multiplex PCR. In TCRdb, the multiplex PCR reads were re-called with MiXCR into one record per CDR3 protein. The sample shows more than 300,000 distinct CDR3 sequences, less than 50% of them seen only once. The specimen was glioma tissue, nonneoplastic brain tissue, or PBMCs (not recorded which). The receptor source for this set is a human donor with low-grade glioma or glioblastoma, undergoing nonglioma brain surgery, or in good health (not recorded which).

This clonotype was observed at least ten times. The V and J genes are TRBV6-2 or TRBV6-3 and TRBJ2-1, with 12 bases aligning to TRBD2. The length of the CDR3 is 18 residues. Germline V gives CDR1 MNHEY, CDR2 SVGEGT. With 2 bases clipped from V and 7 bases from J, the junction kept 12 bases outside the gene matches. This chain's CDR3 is CASSYNPSGRAEENEQFF. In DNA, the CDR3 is TGTGCCAGCAGTTACAACCCTAGCGGGAGGGCCGAGGAGAATGAGCAGTTCTTC.

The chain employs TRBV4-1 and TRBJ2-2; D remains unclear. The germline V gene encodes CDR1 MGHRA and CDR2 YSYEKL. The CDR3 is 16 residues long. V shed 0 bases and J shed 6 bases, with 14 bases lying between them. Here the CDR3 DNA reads TGCGCCAGCAGCCAAGACGCTTTCCTAGTTTCCGGGGAGCTGTTTTTT. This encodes CASSQDAFLVSGELFF.

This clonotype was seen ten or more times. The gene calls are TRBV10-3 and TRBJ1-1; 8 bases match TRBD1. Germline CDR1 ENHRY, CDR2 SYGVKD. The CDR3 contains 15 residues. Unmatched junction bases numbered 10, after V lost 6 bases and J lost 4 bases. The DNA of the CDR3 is TGTGCCATCAGGACGACAGGGGCCCTTGGCACTGAAGCTTTCTTT. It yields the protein CAIRTTGALGTEAFF.

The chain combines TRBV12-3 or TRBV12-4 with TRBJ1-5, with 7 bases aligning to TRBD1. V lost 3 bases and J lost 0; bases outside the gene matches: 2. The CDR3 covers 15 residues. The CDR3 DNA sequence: TGTGCCAGCAGTTTTGGACAGGCTAGCAATCAGCCCCAGCATTTT. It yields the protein CASSFGQASNQPQHF.

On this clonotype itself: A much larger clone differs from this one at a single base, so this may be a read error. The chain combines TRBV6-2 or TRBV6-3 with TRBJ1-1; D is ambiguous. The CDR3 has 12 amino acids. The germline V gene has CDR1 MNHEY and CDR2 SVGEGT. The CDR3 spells CASTRKGPEALF. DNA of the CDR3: TGTGCCAGCACCCGCAAGGGTCCTGAAGCTCTCTTT.

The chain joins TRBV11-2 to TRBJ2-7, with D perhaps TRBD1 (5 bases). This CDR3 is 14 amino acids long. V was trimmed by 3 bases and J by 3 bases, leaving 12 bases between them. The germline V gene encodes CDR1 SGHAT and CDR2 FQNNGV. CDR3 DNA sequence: TGTGCCAGCAGCTTGAGTCAGGGCGTCTACGAGCAGTACTTC. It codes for CASSLSQGVYEQYF.

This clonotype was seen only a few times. The CDR3 spells CSARTSGGPSEQFF. The CDR3 DNA reads TGCAGTGCTAGAACTAGCGGGGGCCCCTCAGAGCAGTTCTTC. The rearrangement links TRBV20-1 to TRBJ2-1, with 11 bases matching TRBD2. J lost 10 bases, V lost 2 bases, and 7 bases had no gene match. The CDR3 sequence is 14 residues long. CDR1 DFQATT and CDR2 SNEGSKA come from the germline V gene (reference sequence).

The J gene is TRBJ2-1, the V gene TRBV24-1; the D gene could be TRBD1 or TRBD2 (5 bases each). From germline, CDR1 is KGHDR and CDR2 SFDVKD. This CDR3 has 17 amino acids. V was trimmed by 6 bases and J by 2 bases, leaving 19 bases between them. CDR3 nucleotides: TGTGCCACCAGTACGTCTGGGGCCGAGGGTACCTACAATGAGCAGTTCTTC. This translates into CATSTSGAEGTYNEQFF.

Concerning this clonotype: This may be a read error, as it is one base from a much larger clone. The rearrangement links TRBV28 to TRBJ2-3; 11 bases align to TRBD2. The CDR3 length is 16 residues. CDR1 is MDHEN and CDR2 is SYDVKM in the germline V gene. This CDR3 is CASSSGTSGSTYTQYF. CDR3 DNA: TGTGCCAGCAGCTCCGGGACTAGCGGCAGCACATATACGCAGTATTTT.

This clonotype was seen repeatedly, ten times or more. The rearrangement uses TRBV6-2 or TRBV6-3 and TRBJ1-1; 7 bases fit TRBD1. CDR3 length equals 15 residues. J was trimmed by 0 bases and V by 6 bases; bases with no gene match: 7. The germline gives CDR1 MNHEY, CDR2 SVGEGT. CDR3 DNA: TGTGCCAGCAGACCGAGGGGGCCGATGAACACTGAAGCTTTCTTT. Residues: CASRPRGPMNTEAFF.

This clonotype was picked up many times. For the CDR3, the DNA is TGTGCCAGCAGTCCCAGCGGGTTCTACGAGCAGTACTTC. Residues: CASSPSGFYEQYF. The V and J genes are TRBV7-2 and TRBJ2-7; maybe TRBD2 (6 bases). CDR1 and CDR2 from the germline V gene are SGHTA and FQGNSA. This CDR3 is 13 amino acids long. The V gene lost 6 bases and the J gene lost 3 bases, with 12 bases spanning the gap.

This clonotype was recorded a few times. CDR3 loop: CASSSRRGLRNTEAFF. The DNA of the CDR3 is TGTGCCAGCAGCTCAAGAAGGGGGCTGAGGAACACTGAAGCTTTCTTT. The chain joins TRBV7-2 to TRBJ1-1; 7 bases are a match to TRBD1. Losses at the gene ends were 4 bases for V and 1 base for J; bases not matched to a gene: 9. Per germline, CDR1 SGHTA and CDR2 FQGNSA. The CDR3 contains 16 residues.

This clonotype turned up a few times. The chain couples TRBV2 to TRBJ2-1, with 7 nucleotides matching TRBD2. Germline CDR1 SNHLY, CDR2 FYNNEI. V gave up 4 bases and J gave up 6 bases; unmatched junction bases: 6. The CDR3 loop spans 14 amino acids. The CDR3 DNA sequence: TGTGCCAGCAGTGGGGAGGGAGTGAGCAATGAGCAGTTCTTC. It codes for CASSGEGVSNEQFF.

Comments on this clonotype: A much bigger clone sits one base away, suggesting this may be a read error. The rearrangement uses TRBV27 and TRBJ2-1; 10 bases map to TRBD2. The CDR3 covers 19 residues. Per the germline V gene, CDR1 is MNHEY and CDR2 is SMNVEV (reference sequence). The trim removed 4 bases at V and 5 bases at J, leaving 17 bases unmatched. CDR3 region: CASSSTSGAHYPDHNEQFF. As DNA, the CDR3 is TGTGCCAGCAGTTCTACTAGCGGGGCTCATTACCCTGATCACAATGAGCAGTTCTTC.

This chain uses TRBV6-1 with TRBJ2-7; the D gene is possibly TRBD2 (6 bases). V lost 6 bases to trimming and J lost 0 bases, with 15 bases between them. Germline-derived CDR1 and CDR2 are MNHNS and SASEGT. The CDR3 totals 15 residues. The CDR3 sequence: CASSDAGTDSYEQYF. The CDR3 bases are TGTGCCAGCAGCGACGCCGGGACTGACTCCTACGAGCAGTACTTC.

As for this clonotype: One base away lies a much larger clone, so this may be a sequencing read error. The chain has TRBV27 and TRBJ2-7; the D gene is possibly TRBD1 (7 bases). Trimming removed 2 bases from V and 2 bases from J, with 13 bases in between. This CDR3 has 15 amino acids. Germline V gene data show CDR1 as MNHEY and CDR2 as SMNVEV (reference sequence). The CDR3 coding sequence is TGTGCCAGCAGTTTAAGAGGCAGGGGGGCCTACGAGCAGTACTTC. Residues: CASSLRGRGAYEQYF.

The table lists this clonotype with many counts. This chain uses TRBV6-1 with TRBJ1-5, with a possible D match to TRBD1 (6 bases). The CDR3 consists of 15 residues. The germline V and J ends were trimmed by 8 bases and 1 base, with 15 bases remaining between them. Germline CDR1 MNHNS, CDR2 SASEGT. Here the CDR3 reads CASARWGLSNQPQHF. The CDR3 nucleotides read TGTGCCAGCGCCCGCTGGGGGCTGAGCAATCAGCCCCAGCATTTT.

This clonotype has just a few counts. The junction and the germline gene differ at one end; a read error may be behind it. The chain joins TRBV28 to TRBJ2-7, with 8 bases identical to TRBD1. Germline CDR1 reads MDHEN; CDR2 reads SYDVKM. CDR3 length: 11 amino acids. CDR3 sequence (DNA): TGTGCCAGCAGTTTGGTGGGACAGGCGCACTTC. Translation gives CASSLVGQAHF.